This T cell receptor (beta chain) is drawn from a study of blood T cells in healthy people across ages. Germline CDR1 reads KGHDR; CDR2 reads SFDVKD. The V and J ends lost 4 bases and 4 bases, in that order; junction bases with no gene match: 6. There are 15 residues in the CDR3. This clonotype was counted between two and nine times. Alongside a J-beta primer mix, a sample-barcoded 5' primer served in a second PCR lasting about 6 to 12 cycles. The template-switch adaptor was a 5' adaptor with 12 random nucleotides. It tagged each cDNA molecule. TCRdb re-derived calls from the 5' RACE reads in MiXCR, one entry per CDR3 protein. In the table there are about a million distinct CDR3 sequences, around 54% of which are singletons. Donors each provided about 10 milliliters of peripheral blood.

The source of this sequence is a woman aged 60-75 years in good health. The J gene is TRBJ2-4, the V gene TRBV24-1, with 7 bases matching TRBD1. The sample consisted of blood. The CDR3 spells CATSDPGTDKNIQYF. The CDR3 DNA reads as TGTGCCACCAGTGACCCCGGGACAGATAAAAACATTCAGTACTTC.